This record covers a single T cell receptor (beta chain). Its antigen is currently unknown. This sample was included in a study of T cell responses to AZD1222 COVID-19 vaccine. Study details: Some second doses came at about 4 weeks and others at about 12 weeks; these were pooled. Study outcomes and limitations: The span of vaccine-associated CD4 TCRs extended across spike, with dominance at 160-218 and 743-854. Donor demographics were predominantly white British with a female majority; clonal diversity may be underestimated. There were repertoire samples only from the period after the peak T cell response.

Using immunoSEQ multiplex PCR, the repertoire was profiled, and TCRdb retains in-frame clones only, with some absent. Among roughly 120,000 clones listed, around 85% were seen once. The sample in question was peripheral blood, obtained on day 0 of AZD1222 vaccination. The TCR sequence derives from an adult in good health.

The CDR3 is CATSSTSFGRNEQFF. The CDR3 DNA reads as TGTGCCACCAGCTCGACTAGTTTTGGTCGCAATGAGCAGTTCTTC. The chain is built from TRBV15 and TRBJ2-1; a possible D gene is TRBD2 (6 bases). The V gene lost 5 bases and the J gene lost 6 bases, with 17 bases spanning the gap. Germline V gene data show CDR1 as LNHNV and CDR2 as YYDKDF (reference sequence). This CDR3 has 15 amino acids.